The table lists the clone carrying this TCR beta chain with many counts. As yet, its antigen is unknown. The data are from a study of CD8+CD57+ T cells in acquired aplastic anemia. Whole-study context: Across the sorted CD4+ and CD8+ cells, DNA amounts averaged roughly 3.5 ug. Study results and limitations: For CD8+ Simpson's diversity, patients and controls showed no significant difference. Found in both controls and patients were twenty-nine CD8+ CDR3 sequences.

CDR1 is DFQATT, CDR2 SNEGSKA, per germline (reference sequence). The CDR3 consists of 15 residues. Trimming took off 6 bases at V and 5 bases at J, with 19 bases between the two ends. Genomic DNA, serving as template, underwent TCR beta VDJ and CDR3 profiling. One entry per CDR3 protein, called by TCRdb with MiXCR from the reads. The sample has about 130,000 distinct CDR3 sequences; around 46% are singletons. The sequence was collected from a human donor in good health, serving as a control. Sequencing was done on a sample of sorted CD4+, CD8+, or CD8+CD57+ T cells (not recorded which) from PBMCs. This sequence joins TRBV20-1 and TRBJ1-4; D might be TRBD1 (5 bases). The CDR3 sequence is CSALNSGDPNEKLFF. DNA for the CDR3: TGCAGTGCCCTAAACTCGGGGGACCCAAATGAAAAACTGTTTTTT.